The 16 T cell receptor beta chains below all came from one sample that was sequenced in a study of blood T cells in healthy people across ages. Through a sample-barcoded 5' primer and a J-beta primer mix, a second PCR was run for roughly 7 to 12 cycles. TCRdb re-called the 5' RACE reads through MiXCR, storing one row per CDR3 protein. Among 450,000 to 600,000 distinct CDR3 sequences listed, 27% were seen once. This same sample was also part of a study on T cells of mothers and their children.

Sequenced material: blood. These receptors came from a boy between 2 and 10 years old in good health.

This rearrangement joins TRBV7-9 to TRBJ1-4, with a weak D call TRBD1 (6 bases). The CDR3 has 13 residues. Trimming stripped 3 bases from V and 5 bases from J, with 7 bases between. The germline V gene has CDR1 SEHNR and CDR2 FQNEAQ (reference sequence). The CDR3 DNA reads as TGTGCCAGCAGCTTTCAGGGGAATGAAAAACTGTTTTTT. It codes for CASSFQGNEKLFF.

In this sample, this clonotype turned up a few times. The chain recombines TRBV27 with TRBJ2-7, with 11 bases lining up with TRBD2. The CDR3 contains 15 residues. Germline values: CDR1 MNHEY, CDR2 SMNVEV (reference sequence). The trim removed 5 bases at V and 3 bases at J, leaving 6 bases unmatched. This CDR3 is CASSTSSGRRYEQYF. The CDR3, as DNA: TGTGCCAGCAGTACTTCTAGCGGGAGGCGCTACGAGCAGTACTTC.

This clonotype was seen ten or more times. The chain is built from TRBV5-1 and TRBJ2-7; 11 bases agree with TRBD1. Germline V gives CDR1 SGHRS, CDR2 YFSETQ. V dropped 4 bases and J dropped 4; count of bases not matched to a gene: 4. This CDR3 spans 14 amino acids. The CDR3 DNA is TGCGCCAGCAGCGGACAGGGGGCACCGTACGAGCAGTACTTC. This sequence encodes CASSGQGAPYEQYF.

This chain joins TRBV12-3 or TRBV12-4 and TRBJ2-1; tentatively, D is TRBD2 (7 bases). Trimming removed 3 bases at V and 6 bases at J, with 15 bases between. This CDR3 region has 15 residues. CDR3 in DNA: TGTGCCAGCAGTTTCGAGGGGGGGTTGTTCAATGAGCAGTTCTTC. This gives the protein CASSFEGGLFNEQFF.

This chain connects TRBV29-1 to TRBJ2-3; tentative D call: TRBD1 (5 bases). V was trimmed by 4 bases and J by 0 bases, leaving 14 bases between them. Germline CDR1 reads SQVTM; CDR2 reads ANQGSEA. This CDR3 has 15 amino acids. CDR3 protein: CSVVKQDTSTDTQYF. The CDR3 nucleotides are TGCAGCGTTGTCAAACAGGATACTAGCACAGATACGCAGTATTTT.

Here the CDR3 reads CASSFGNTDTQYF. CDR3 coding DNA: TGTGCCAGCAGTTTTGGGAATACAGATACGCAGTATTTT. V gene TRBV12-3 or TRBV12-4 combines with J gene TRBJ2-3; D gene uncertain. V lost 3 bases, J lost 3 bases, and 7 bases lay in between. This CDR3 comprises 13 residues.

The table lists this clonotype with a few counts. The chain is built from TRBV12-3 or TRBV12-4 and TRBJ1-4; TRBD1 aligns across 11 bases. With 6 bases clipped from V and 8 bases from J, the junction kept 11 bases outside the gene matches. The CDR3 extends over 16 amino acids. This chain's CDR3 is CASRPIGGTGGEKLFF. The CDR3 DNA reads TGTGCCAGCAGACCCATCGGAGGGACAGGGGGAGAAAAACTGTTTTTT.

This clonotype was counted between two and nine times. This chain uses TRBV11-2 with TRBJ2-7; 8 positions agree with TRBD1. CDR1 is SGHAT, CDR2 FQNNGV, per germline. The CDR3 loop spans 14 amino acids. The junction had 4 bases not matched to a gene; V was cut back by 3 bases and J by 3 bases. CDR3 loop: CASSFWTGIYEQYF. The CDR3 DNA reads TGTGCCAGCAGCTTTTGGACAGGGATCTACGAGCAGTACTTC.

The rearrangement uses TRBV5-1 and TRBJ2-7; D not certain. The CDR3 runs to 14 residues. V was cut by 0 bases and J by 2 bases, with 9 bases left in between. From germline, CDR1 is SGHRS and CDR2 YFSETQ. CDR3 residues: CASSLADPAYEQYF. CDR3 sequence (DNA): TGCGCCAGCAGCTTGGCCGACCCCGCCTACGAGCAGTACTTC. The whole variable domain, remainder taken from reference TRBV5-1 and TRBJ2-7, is KAGVTQTPRYLIKTRGQQVTLSCSPISGHRSVSWYQQTPGQGLQFLFEYFSETQRNKGNFPGRFSGRQFSNSRSEMNVSTLELGDSALYLCASSLADPAYEQYFGPGTRLTVT.

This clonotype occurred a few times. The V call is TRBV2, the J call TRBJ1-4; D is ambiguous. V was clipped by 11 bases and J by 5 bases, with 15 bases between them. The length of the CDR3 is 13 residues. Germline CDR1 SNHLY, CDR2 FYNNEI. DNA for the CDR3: TGTGCCTGCCATACGGACGAAAATGAAAAACTGTTTTTT. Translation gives CACHTDENEKLFF.

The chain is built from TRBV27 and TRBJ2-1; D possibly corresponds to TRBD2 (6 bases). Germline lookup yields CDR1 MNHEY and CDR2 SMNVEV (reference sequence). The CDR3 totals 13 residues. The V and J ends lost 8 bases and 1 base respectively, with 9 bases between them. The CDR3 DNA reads TGTGCCAGCGGGACTGAATCCTACAATGAGCAGTTCTTC. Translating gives CASGTESYNEQFF.

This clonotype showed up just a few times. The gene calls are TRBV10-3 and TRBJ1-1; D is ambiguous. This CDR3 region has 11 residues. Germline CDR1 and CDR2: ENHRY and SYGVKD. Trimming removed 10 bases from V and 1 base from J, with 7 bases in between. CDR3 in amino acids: CATTENTEAFF. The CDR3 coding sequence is TGTGCCACCACGGAGAACACTGAAGCTTTCTTT.

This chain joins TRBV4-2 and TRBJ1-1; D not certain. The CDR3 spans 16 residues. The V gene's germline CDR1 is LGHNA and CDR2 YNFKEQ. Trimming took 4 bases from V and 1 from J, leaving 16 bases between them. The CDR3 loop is CASSRAVRTENTEAFF. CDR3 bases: TGTGCCAGCAGCCGAGCGGTCAGGACTGAGAACACTGAAGCTTTCTTT.

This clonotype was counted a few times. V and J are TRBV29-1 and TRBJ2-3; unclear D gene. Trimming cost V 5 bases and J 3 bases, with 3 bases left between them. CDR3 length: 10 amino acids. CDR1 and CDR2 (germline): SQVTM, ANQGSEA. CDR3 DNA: TGCAGCGTTTTAACAGATACGCAGTATTTT. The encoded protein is CSVLTDTQYF.

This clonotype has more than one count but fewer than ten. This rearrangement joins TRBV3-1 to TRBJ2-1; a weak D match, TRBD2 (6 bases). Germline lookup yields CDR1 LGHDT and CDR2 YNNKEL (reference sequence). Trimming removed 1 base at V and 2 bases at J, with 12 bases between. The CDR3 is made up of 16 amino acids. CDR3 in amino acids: CASSQVQDYPYNEQFF. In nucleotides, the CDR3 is TGTGCCAGCAGCCAAGTTCAGGACTACCCCTACAATGAGCAGTTCTTC.

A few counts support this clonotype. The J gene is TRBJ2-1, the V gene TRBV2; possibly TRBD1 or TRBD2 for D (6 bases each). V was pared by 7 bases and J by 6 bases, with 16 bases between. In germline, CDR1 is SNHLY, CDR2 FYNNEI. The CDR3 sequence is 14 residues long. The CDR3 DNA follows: TGTGCCAGCACCCCGGGGGCAGGGTTCAATGAGCAGTTCTTC. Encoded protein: CASTPGAGFNEQFF.